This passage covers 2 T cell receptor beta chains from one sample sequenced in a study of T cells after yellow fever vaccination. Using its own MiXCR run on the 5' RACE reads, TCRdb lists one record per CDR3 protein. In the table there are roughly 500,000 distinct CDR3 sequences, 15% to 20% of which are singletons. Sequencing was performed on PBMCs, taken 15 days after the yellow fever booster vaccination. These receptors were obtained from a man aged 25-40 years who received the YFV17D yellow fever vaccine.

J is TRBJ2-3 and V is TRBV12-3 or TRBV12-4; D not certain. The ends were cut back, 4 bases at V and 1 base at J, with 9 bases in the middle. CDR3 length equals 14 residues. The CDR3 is CASSSRYGTDTQYF. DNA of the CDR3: TGTGCCAGCAGTTCTCGGTATGGCACAGATACGCAGTATTTT.

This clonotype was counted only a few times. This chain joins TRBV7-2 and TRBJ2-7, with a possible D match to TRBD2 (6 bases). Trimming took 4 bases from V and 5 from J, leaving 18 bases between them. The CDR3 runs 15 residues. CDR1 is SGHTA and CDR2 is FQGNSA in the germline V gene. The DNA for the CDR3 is TGTGCCAGCAGCTCTAGGTGGGGAGCGGGTAACGAGCAGTACTTC. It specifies CASSSRWGAGNEQYF.